One and the same sample provided the 25 T cell receptor beta chains below, sequenced in a study of technical replicates of blood from a few donors. Using immunoSEQ multiplex PCR, the repertoire was profiled, and TCRdb retains in-frame clones only, with some absent. The table lists about 97,000 clones, roughly 95% of them singletons. Sequenced: T cells isolated from PBMCs. The receptors derive from a human donor in good health.

This clone has just one count. V and J are TRBV27 and TRBJ2-1; 10 bases fit TRBD1. The CDR3 spans 16 residues. The junction had 8 bases not matched to a gene; V was cut back by 2 bases and J by 7 bases. The germline V gene has CDR1 MNHEY and CDR2 SMNVEV (reference sequence). The CDR3 is CASSLPRRTGGNEQFF. Here the CDR3 DNA reads TGTGCCAGCAGTTTACCCCGTCGGACAGGGGGGAATGAGCAGTTCTTC.

The chain uses TRBV9 and TRBJ1-4, with 8 bases identical to TRBD1. V shed 3 bases and J 8 bases; nucleotides not matched to a gene: 12. Germline CDR1 reads SGDLS; CDR2 reads YYNGEE. This CDR3 spans 16 amino acids. CDR3 nucleotide sequence: TGTGCCAGCAGCGAACTGGACAGGGCGATAGGAGAAAAACTGTTTTTT. It specifies CASSELDRAIGEKLFF.

The rearrangement links TRBV7-2 to TRBJ1-1; no reliable D call. V gave up 3 bases and J gave up 6 bases, with 14 bases separating them. The length of the CDR3 is 14 residues. Germline lookup yields CDR1 SGHTA and CDR2 FQGNSA. CDR3 residues: CASSFAGVIPEAFF. CDR3 nucleotides: TGTGCCAGCAGCTTTGCAGGTGTAATCCCTGAAGCTTTCTTT. The full variable domain, in which reference TRBV7-2 and TRBJ1-1 provide the parts outside the CDR3, is GAGVSQSPSNKVTEKGKDVELRCDPISGHTALYWYRQSLGQGLEFLIYFQGNSAPDKSGLPSDRFSAERTGGSVSTLTIQRTQQEDSAVYLCASSFAGVIPEAFFGQGTRLTVV.

The chain couples TRBV7-3 to TRBJ2-1, with 9 bases aligning to TRBD2. Germline V gene lookup returns CDR1 SGHTA and CDR2 FQGTGA. The trim removed 1 base at V and 7 bases at J, leaving 2 bases unmatched. CDR3 length equals 14 residues. For the CDR3, the DNA is TGTGCCAGCAGCTTAAGTGGACTAGCGAATGAGCAGTTCTTC. Translated, it gives CASSLSGLANEQFF.

The chain is built from TRBV11-1 and TRBJ2-5; 8 nucleotides align to TRBD1. The CDR3 has 15 amino acids. J was trimmed by 5 bases and V by 5 bases; bases with no gene match: 10. Germline V lookup: CDR1 SGHAT, CDR2 FQDESV (reference sequence). The CDR3 sequence: CASSHTGQGLETQYF. The CDR3 nucleotides read TGTGCCAGCAGCCATACAGGACAGGGTTTGGAGACCCAGTACTTC.

This clone has a single count. V usage is TRBV28 and J usage is TRBJ1-2, with D perhaps TRBD1 (5 bases). Germline V lookup: CDR1 MDHEN, CDR2 SYDVKM. CDR3 length equals 13 residues. Trimming shortened V by 4 bases and J by 5 bases, and 11 bases separated the two germline ends. CDR3 sequence (DNA): TGTGCCAGCAGTTCCACAGGAGGGTATGGCTACACCTTC. Translating gives CASSSTGGYGYTF.

This clone has only a few counts. This chain connects TRBV5-6 to TRBJ2-5; 9 bases match TRBD1. The CDR3 is made up of 13 amino acids. Germline CDR1 is SGHDT and CDR2 is YYEEEE. Trimming cost V 5 bases and J 4 bases; bases outside gene matches: 3. The CDR3 DNA sequence: TGTGCCAGCAGTCTGGACAGGGGAGAGACCCAGTACTTC. Residues: CASSLDRGETQYF. Filled out from reference TRBV5-6 and TRBJ2-5, the complete variable domain reads DAGVTQSPTHLIKTRGQQVTLRCSPKSGHDTVSWYQQALGQGPQFIFQYYEEEERQRGNFPDRFSGHQFPNYSSELNVNALLLGDSALYLCASSLDRGETQYFGPGTRLLVL.

The chain joins TRBV21-1 to TRBJ2-5; the table's D call of TRBD1 was not tested on the DNA. TRBV21-1 is described as a pseudogene. The CDR3 consists of 14 residues. The DNA for the CDR3 is TGTGCCAGCAGGGTGGGTGGGACAGAAGAGACCCAGTACTTC. This sequence encodes CASRVGGTEETQYF.

The chain carries TRBV2 and TRBJ1-5; D unclear. V lost 7 bases and J lost 0, with 10 bases in between. Germline V gene lookup returns CDR1 SNHLY and CDR2 FYNNEI. The CDR3 covers 14 residues. CDR3 bases: TGTGCCAGCAAGCGAACGTATAGCAATCAGCCCCAGCATTTT. Amino acid sequence: CASKRTYSNQPQHF.

The CDR3 region is CASSFSPGYYEQYF. CDR3 bases: TGTGCCAGCAGCTTCTCTCCAGGCTACTACGAGCAGTACTTC. The gene calls are TRBV7-9 and TRBJ2-7, with unresolved D. The germline V and J ends were trimmed by 3 bases and 3 bases, with 12 bases remaining between them. The germline V gene encodes CDR1 SEHNR and CDR2 FQNEAQ (reference sequence). CDR3 length: 14 amino acids.

The chain has TRBV4-3 and TRBJ1-3; the D is unclear. The CDR3 is made up of 12 amino acids. The V gene's germline CDR1 is LGHNA and CDR2 YSLEER. Trimming stripped 4 bases from V and 3 bases from J, with 4 bases between. The CDR3 loop is CASSPNGNTIYF. The CDR3 DNA reads TGCGCCAGCAGCCCCAATGGAAACACCATATATTTT.

This rearrangement joins TRBV9 to TRBJ2-7; TRBD1 agrees at 8 bases. Germline lookup yields CDR1 SGDLS and CDR2 YYNGEE. This CDR3 region has 14 residues. V shed 1 base and J 5 bases; nucleotides not matched to a gene: 5. The CDR3 loop reads CASSVSGGGDEQYF. The CDR3 DNA sequence: TGTGCCAGCAGCGTATCAGGGGGCGGGGACGAGCAGTACTTC.

V usage is TRBV28 and J usage is TRBJ2-3; 10 positions agree with TRBD2. V trimming: 3 bases; J trimming: 0 bases; junction bases outside the gene matches: 18. Per the germline V gene, CDR1 is MDHEN and CDR2 is SYDVKM. The CDR3 is 21 residues long. CDR3 DNA sequence: TGTGCCAGCAGTTTCAGCCCACTCCTAGCGGGGGAGGGCAGTAGCACAGATACGCAGTATTTT. Translating gives CASSFSPLLAGEGSSTDTQYF.

The gene calls are TRBV7-6 and TRBJ2-3, with TRBD2 matching 11 bases. Looked up from germline, CDR1 is SGHVS and CDR2 is FNYEAQ. This CDR3 has 14 amino acids. V lost 3 bases, J lost 5 bases, and 1 base stayed unmatched. This CDR3 is CASSFGLAGDTQYF. The CDR3 nucleotides read TGTGCCAGCAGCTTTGGACTAGCGGGAGATACGCAGTATTTT. Full variable domain (outside the CDR3, taken from reference TRBV7-6 and TRBJ2-3): GAGVSQSPRYKVTKRGQDVALRCDPISGHVSLYWYRQALGQGPEFLTYFNYEAQQDKSGLPNDRFSAERPEGSISTLTIQRTEQRDSAMYRCASSFGLAGDTQYFGPGTRLTVL.

This chain joins TRBV10-2 and TRBJ1-5; 7 bases agree with TRBD1. This CDR3 has 14 amino acids. Germline CDR1 reads WSHSY; CDR2 reads SAAADI. J was trimmed by 5 bases and V by 8 bases; bases with no gene match: 9. CDR3 in amino acids: CASRVTGVDQPQHF. The CDR3 DNA is TGCGCCAGCCGCGTCACAGGGGTCGATCAGCCCCAGCATTTT.

V and J are TRBV7-9 and TRBJ1-4; TRBD1 aligns across 7 bases. J lost 8 bases, V lost 8 bases, and 5 bases had no gene match. The germline V gene has CDR1 SEHNR and CDR2 FQNEAQ (reference sequence). There are 12 residues in the CDR3. The DNA of the CDR3 is TGTGCCAGCGGACAGGTGAAAGAAAAACTGTTTTTT. Protein: CASGQVKEKLFF.

The chain uses TRBV2 and TRBJ1-1; D not certain. Trimming removed 4 bases at V and 4 bases at J, with 10 bases between. The germline CDR1 and CDR2 sequences are SNHLY and FYNNEI. The CDR3 has 13 amino acids. CDR3 protein: CASSVGRATEAFF. CDR3 in DNA: TGTGCCAGCAGTGTAGGGAGAGCCACTGAAGCTTTCTTT.

V is TRBV11-2 and J is TRBJ2-7; 7 nucleotides agree with TRBD1. There are 16 residues in the CDR3. Germline assignment: CDR1 SGHAT and CDR2 FQNNGV. J gave up 2 bases and V 3 bases, and 10 bases lay outside the gene matches. The DNA of the CDR3 is TGTGCCAGCAGCTTCCCCACCCCGGACAGGCCCTACGAGCAGTACTTC. Protein sequence: CASSFPTPDRPYEQYF.

This sequence joins TRBV30 and TRBJ1-2, with TRBD1 matching over 7 bases. In germline, CDR1 is GTSNPN, CDR2 SVGIG (reference sequence). CDR3 length equals 16 residues. V dropped 3 bases and J dropped 2; count of bases not matched to a gene: 12. This chain's CDR3 is CAWSEPGGLSNYGYTF. The CDR3 DNA is TGTGCCTGGAGCGAACCAGGGGGTTTAAGCAACTATGGCTACACCTTC.

The genes are TRBV30 and TRBJ2-2, with no clear D. V lost 5 bases and J 2 bases, leaving 12 bases between the germline ends. From germline, CDR1 is GTSNPN and CDR2 SVGIG (reference sequence). This CDR3 spans 14 amino acids. For the CDR3, the DNA is TGTGCCTGGGGCCTTGGGCTTAACACCGGGGAGCTGTTTTTT. Protein product: CAWGLGLNTGELFF.

This sequence joins TRBV30 and TRBJ2-5; 8 positions match TRBD2. Germline assignment: CDR1 GTSNPN and CDR2 SVGIG (reference sequence). The CDR3 contains 14 residues. The V segment lost 7 bases and the J segment 2 bases; nucleotides outside the gene matches: 9. The CDR3 here is CASTTSGSQETQYF. The CDR3 DNA is TGTGCCTCCACAACTAGCGGATCACAAGAGACCCAGTACTTC.

The chain couples TRBV15 to TRBJ2-1; 8 nucleotides match TRBD1. In germline, CDR1 is LNHNV, CDR2 YYDKDF (reference sequence). The CDR3 totals 13 residues. V shed 5 bases and J 8 bases; nucleotides not matched to a gene: 5. The CDR3 DNA reads TGTGCCACCAGCCGAGGACAGGGTGATGAGCAGTTCTTC. Amino acids: CATSRGQGDEQFF.

This sequence joins TRBV13 and TRBJ2-3; D is unclear. Germline V gene data show CDR1 as PRHDT and CDR2 as FYEKMQ (reference sequence). This CDR3 spans 14 amino acids. Deletions cut 5 bases from V and 2 bases from J, with 11 bases between. CDR3 residues: CASSPSFDTDTQYF. The CDR3 nucleotides read TGTGCCAGCAGCCCGAGCTTTGACACAGATACGCAGTATTTT.

This clone was seen just once. This rearrangement joins TRBV7-2 to TRBJ2-5; TRBD2 aligns across 11 bases. CDR3 size: 15 residues. V was pared by 6 bases and J by 5 bases, with 8 bases of the junction left unmatched. The germline CDR1 and CDR2 sequences are SGHTA and FQGNSA. The CDR3: CASSFLLAGEETQYF. The CDR3 DNA follows: TGTGCCAGCAGTTTCCTACTAGCGGGAGAGGAGACCCAGTACTTC.

V and J are TRBV11-3 and TRBJ1-3, with 8 nucleotides matching TRBD1. This CDR3 is built from 14 residues. V shed 5 bases, J shed 2 bases, and the junction held 2 bases outside the gene matches. CDR1 is SGHNT and CDR2 is YENEEA in the germline V gene. The CDR3 sequence is CASSRTGTGNTIYF. CDR3 nucleotides: TGTGCCAGCAGCCGGACAGGGACTGGAAACACCATATATTTT. The full variable domain, rest sourced from reference TRBV11-3 and TRBJ1-3, is EAGVVQSPRYKIIEKKQPVAFWCNPISGHNTLYWYLQNLGQGPELLIRYENEEAVDDSQLPKDRFSAERLKGVDSTLKIQPAELGDSAVYLCASSRTGTGNTIYFGEGSWLTVV.